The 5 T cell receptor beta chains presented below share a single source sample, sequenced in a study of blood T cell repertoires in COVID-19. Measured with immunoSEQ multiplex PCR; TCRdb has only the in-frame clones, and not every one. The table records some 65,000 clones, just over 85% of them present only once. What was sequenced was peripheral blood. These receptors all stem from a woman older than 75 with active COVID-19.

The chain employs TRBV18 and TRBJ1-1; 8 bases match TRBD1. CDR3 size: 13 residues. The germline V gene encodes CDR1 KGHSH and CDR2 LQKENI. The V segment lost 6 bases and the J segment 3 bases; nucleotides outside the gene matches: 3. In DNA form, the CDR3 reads TGTGCCAGCTCTGGGACAGGTTACACTGAAGCTTTCTTT. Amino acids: CASSGTGYTEAFF.

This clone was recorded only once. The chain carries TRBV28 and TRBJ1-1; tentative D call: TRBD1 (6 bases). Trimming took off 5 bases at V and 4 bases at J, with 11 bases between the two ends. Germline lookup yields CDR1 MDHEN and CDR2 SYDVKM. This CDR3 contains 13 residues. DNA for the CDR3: TGTGCCAGCAGTCCAGGGGTGGGCACTGAAGCTTTCTTT. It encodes CASSPGVGTEAFF.

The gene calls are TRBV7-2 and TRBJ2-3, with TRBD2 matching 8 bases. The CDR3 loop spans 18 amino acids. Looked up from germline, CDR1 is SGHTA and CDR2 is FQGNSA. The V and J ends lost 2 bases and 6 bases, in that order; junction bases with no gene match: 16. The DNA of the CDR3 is TGTGCCAGCAGCTTAAGGTCTTTGGGACTCGGGAGGGTTGATACGCAGTATTTT. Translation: CASSLRSLGLGRVDTQYF.

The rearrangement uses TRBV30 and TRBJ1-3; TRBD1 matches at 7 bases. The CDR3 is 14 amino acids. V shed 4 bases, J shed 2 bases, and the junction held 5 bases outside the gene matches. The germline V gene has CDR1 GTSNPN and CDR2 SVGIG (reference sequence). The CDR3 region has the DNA TGTGCCTGGAACCAGGGGGGCCCTGGAAACACCATATATTTT. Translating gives CAWNQGGPGNTIYF.

The CDR3 coding sequence is TGTGCCAGCAGCGTAGGCGTTAGCGGGGGGGCCATGGGGTCCGAGCAGTACTTC. Translated: CASSVGVSGGAMGSEQYF. The rearrangement joins TRBV9 to TRBJ2-7; TRBD2 aligns across 11 bases. The CDR3 extends over 18 amino acids. From germline, CDR1 is SGDLS and CDR2 YYNGEE. After removal of 0 bases from V and 6 bases from J, the junction contained 14 bases not matched to a gene.